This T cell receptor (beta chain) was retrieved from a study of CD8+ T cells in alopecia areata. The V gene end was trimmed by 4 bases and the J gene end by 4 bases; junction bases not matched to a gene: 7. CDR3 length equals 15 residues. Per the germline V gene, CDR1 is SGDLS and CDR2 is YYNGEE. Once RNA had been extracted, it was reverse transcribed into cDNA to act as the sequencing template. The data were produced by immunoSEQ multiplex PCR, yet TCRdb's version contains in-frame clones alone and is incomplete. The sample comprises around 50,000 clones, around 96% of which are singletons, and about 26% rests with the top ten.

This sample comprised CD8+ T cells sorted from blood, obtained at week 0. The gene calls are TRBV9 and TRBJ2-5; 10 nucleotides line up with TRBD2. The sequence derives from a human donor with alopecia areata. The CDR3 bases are TGTGCCAGCAGCACAAGCGGGGGGGCCGGAGAGACCCAGTACTTC. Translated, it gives CASSTSGGAGETQYF.